A selection of T cell receptor beta chains follows, all from one sample in a study of T-cell reconstitution after alpha-beta-depleted transplantation in children. TCRdb reprocessed the PCR reads with MiXCR, giving one entry per CDR3 protein. The sample yields hundreds of thousands of distinct CDR3 sequences, 15% to 20% seen once. Sequencing was performed on PBMCs, mostly from graft donor cells, taken 360 days after TCRalphabeta/CD19-depleted stem cell transplant. The origin of the receptors is a boy less than two years old who had a stem cell transplant for Wiskott-Aldrich syndrome, so the T cells may come from the graft donor. Both conserved end residues are part of each CDR3. The D gene is left open where the match is weak.

V	D	CDR3
TRBV15	-	CATSSTDEQYF
TRBV7-7	TRBD2	CASSPLGTREQFF
TRBV6-1	-	CASTLGSYNEQFF
TRBV7-2	TRBD2	CASSLSLAGGYEQYF
TRBV29-1	TRBD1	CSVQPGSGTGEFF
TRBV12-3/TRBV12-4	-	CASSSYRGRSNQPQHF
TRBV9	-	CASSAGSGNEQYF
TRBV11-2	-	CASSLKGPNFAYNEQFF
TRBV10-3	-	CAIRRQTQETQYF
TRBV19	TRBD1	CASSASGTGSYEQYF
TRBV20-1	-	CSARSTGELFF
TRBV12-3/TRBV12-4	-	CASSLDPGARGYTF
TRBV12-5	-	CASGGNSETQYF
TRBV20-1	TRBD2	CSARRPGLAGDNEQFF
TRBV11-2	TRBD2	CASSLDGASGGNEQFF
TRBV6-6	-	CASSYSTELGYTF
TRBV25-1	-	CAERALLGYEQYF
TRBV6-5	-	CASRIGQETQYF
TRBV29-1	TRBD1	CSVASGGSADTQYF
TRBV6-5	TRBD1	CASSYPDRAGKDTQYF
TRBV28	TRBD1	CASSYRQGSYEQYF
TRBV7-6	-	CASSSVGLFSGNTIYF